This is a list of T cell receptor beta chains from one sample in a study of patients and donors after allogeneic stem cell transplantation. Each CDR3 protein gets one entry after TCRdb re-called the RT-PCR reads with MiXCR. The sample carries roughly 940,000 distinct CDR3 sequences, roughly 18% recorded once. Sequencing input: blood, either unsorted or a sorted T cell fraction (not recorded which). The receptors were sampled from a human donor who was either an allogeneic HSCT recipient or a stem cell or donor lymphocyte infusion donor (not recorded which). It is not recorded whose cells these are; they may come from a transplant donor. CDR3s leave out the opening cysteine and the closing phenylalanine or tryptophan. Where a row states a size, it is once, few, many or the class of an expanded clone; other rows omit it.

cdr3_aa	j_call	v_call	clone_size
ASSPGPYNEKLF	TRBJ1-4	TRBV7-2	few
ASSQQGAGEKLF	TRBJ1-4	TRBV7-9	few
AWRGDRSNQPQH	TRBJ1-5	TRBV30	once
SATVPGTGGYT	TRBJ1-2	TRBV20-1	few
ASSYVALAGYNEQF	TRBJ2-1	TRBV7-2	few
ASSLSKNNQPQH	TRBJ1-5	TRBV5-6	few
ASSLPRLAGERNEQF	TRBJ2-1	TRBV7-9	few
ASSSPPRGYNEQF	TRBJ2-1	TRBV6-5	many
ASTRLLAGGGNEQF	TRBJ2-1	TRBV7-9	.
ASSVEGGAPTDTQY	TRBJ2-3	TRBV9	few
ASSYPVSKNQPQH	TRBJ1-5	TRBV6-2/TRBV6-3	few
ASSEYGGLDGYT	TRBJ1-2	TRBV25-1	.
ASSYGVAFNYNEQF	TRBJ2-1	TRBV6-2/TRBV6-3	few
ASSSFEGDYNEQF	TRBJ2-1	TRBV5-4	few
ASSLEVGGGPYGYT	TRBJ1-2	TRBV7-8	.
ASSATGTSYGYT	TRBJ1-2	TRBV9	.
ASSLGRTGGRETQY	TRBJ2-5	TRBV7-9	.
ASSQGPPSEQY	TRBJ2-7	TRBV5-1	once
ASSPRLAGEVGTDTQY	TRBJ2-3	TRBV3-1	.
ASRTGSNSPLH	TRBJ1-6	TRBV7-2	.
SVEDHGGDNQPQH	TRBJ1-5	TRBV29-1	.
ASSFEDGYTQY	TRBJ2-3	TRBV12-3/TRBV12-4	few
ASSLEQGLSGYT	TRBJ1-2	TRBV5-1	.
ASSEISSGEGEQY	TRBJ2-7	TRBV7-9	.
ASSLEIAGGETQY	TRBJ2-5	TRBV5-5	few
ASSQGARGHYGYT	TRBJ1-2	TRBV4-3	.
ASSLKAQTPGELF	TRBJ2-2	TRBV5-1	.
ASSPGLAGANEQF	TRBJ2-1	TRBV12-3/TRBV12-4	many
ASSSPRSRLTGELF	TRBJ2-2	TRBV12-3/TRBV12-4	many
ASSIQAGTSGHNEQF	TRBJ2-1	TRBV7-3	.
ASNFDRVSGGTNEKLF	TRBJ1-4	TRBV2	few
ASSYRQGETQY	TRBJ2-5	TRBV13	few
ASSLMGGSGNTIY	TRBJ1-3	TRBV5-6	.